The present entry profiles one TCR beta chain with its context. Its antigen is currently unknown. This record comes from a study of OX40 agonist ivuxolimab in advanced cancers. Study background: Given to patients was ivuxolimab, an agonistic anti-OX40 (CD134) antibody. In three patients, partial responses were observed, one with hepatocellular carcinoma and two with cutaneous melanoma.

TCRdb's table, derived via immunoSEQ multiplex PCR, lists solely in-frame clones and lacks some. The profile covers roughly 80,000 clones, with just over 85% appearing a single time and 1.9% taken by the ten largest. CDR1 and CDR2 (germline): MGHDK, SYGVNS. The CDR3 spans 15 residues. J gave up 2 bases and V 2 bases, and 1 base lay outside the gene matches. Study outcomes and limitations: In general, CD8+ T cells held more expanded clones than CD4+ did, on average.

The chain has TRBV25-1 and TRBJ2-1, with 9 bases aligning to TRBD1. This TCR derives from an adult with an advanced solid tumor such as melanoma, head and neck, liver or kidney cancer. The sequences come from CD4+ or CD8+ T cells sorted from blood, collected in a trial of the OX40 agonist ivuxolimab. The chain's CDR3 is CASSETGGPYNEQFF. In nucleotides, the CDR3 is TGTGCCAGCAGTGAAACAGGGGGCCCCTACAATGAGCAGTTCTTC.